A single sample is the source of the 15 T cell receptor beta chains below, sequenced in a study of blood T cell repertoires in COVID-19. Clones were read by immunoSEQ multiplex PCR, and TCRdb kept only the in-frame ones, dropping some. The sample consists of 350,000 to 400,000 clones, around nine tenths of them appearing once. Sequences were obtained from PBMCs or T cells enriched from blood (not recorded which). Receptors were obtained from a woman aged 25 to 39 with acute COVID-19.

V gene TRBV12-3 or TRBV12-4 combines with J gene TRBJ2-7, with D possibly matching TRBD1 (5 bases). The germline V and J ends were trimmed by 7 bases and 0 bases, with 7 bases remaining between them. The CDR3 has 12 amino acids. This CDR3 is CASTQGSYEQYF. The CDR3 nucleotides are TGTGCCAGCACCCAGGGCTCCTACGAGCAGTACTTC.

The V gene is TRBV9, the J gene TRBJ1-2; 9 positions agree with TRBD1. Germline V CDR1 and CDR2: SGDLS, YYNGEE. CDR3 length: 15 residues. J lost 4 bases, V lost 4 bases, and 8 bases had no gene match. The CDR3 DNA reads TGTGCCAGCAGCCCGCAAACAGGGGGCGGCTATGGCTACACCTTC. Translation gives CASSPQTGGGYGYTF.

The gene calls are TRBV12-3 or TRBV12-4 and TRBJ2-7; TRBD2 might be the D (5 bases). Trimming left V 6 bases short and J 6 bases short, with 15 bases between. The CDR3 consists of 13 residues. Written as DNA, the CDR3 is TGTGCCAGCAGGGACTCATTTATCTTCGAGCAGTACTTC. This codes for CASRDSFIFEQYF.

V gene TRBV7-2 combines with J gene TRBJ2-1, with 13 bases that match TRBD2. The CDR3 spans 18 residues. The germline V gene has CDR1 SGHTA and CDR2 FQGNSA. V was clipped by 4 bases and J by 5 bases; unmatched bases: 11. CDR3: CASSSQILAGGRDNEQFF. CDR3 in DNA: TGTGCCAGCAGCTCCCAGATACTAGCGGGGGGGCGTGACAATGAGCAGTTCTTC. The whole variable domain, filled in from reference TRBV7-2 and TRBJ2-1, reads GAGVSQSPSNKVTEKGKDVELRCDPISGHTALYWYRQSLGQGLEFLIYFQGNSAPDKSGLPSDRFSAERTGGSVSTLTIQRTQQEDSAVYLCASSSQILAGGRDNEQFFGPGTRLTVL.

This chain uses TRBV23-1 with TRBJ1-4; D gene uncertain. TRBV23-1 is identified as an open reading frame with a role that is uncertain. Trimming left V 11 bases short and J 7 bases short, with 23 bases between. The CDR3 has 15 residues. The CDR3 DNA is TGCGCCGGTCATGCATCACGGGGTCGGAGTGAAAAACTGTTTTTT. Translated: CAGHASRGRSEKLFF.

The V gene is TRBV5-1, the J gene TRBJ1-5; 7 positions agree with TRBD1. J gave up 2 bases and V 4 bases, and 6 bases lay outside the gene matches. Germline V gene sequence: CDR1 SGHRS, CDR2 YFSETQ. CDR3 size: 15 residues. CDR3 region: CASSPTGSRNQPQHF. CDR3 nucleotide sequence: TGCGCCAGCAGCCCGACAGGGTCTCGCAATCAGCCCCAGCATTTT.

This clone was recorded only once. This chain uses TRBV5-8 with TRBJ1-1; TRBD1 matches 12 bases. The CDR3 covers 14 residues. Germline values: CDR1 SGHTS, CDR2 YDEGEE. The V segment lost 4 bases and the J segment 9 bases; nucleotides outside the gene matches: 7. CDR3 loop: CASSIRDRGPQAFF. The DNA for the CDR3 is TGTGCCAGCAGCATCCGGGACAGGGGGCCCCAAGCTTTCTTT.

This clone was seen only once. This chain's CDR3 is CASTSNRGGNQPQHF. The DNA of the CDR3 is TGTGCCAGTACCTCGAACAGGGGAGGCAATCAGCCCCAGCATTTT. V is TRBV19 and J is TRBJ1-5, with 7 nucleotides matching TRBD1. The V and J ends lost 7 bases and 2 bases, in that order; junction bases with no gene match: 8. Germline CDR1 reads LNHDA; CDR2 reads SQIVND (reference sequence). The CDR3 is 15 amino acids. Full variable domain (outside the CDR3, taken from reference TRBV19 and TRBJ1-5): DGGITQSPKYLFRKEGQNVTLSCEQNLNHDAMYWYRQDPGQGLRLIYYSQIVNDFQKGDIAEGYSVSREKKESFPLTVTSAQKNPTAFYLCASTSNRGGNQPQHFGDGTRLSIL.

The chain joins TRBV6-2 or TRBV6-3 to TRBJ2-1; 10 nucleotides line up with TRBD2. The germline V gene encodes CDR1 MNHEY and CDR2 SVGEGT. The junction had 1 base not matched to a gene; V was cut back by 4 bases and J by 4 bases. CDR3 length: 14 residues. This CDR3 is CASSSSGGYNEQFF. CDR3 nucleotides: TGTGCCAGCAGTTCTAGCGGGGGTTACAATGAGCAGTTCTTC.

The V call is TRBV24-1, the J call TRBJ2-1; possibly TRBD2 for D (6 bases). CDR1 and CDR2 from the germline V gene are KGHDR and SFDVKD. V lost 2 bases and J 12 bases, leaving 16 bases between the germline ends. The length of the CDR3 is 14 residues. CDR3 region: CATSDSLVGRGQFF. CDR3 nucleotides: TGTGCCACCAGTGATTCTTTGGTGGGGCGGGGGCAGTTCTTC.

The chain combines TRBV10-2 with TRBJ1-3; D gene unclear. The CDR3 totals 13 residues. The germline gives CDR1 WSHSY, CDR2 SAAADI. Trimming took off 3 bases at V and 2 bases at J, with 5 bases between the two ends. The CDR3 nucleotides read TGCGCCAGCAGTGAATGGCCTGGAAACACCATATATTTT. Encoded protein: CASSEWPGNTIYF.

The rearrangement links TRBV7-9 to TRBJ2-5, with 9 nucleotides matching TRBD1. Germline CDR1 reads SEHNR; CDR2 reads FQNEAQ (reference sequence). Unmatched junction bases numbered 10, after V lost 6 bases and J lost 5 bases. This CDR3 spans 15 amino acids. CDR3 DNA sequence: TGTGCCAGCAGTCGGAGACAACAGGGGGCTGAGACCCAGTACTTC. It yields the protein CASSRRQQGAETQYF.

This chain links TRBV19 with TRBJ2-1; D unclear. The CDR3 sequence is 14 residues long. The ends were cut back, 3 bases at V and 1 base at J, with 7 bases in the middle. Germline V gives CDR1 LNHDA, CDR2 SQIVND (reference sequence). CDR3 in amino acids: CASSITRSYNEQFF. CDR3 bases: TGTGCCAGTAGTATTACGCGGTCCTACAATGAGCAGTTCTTC.

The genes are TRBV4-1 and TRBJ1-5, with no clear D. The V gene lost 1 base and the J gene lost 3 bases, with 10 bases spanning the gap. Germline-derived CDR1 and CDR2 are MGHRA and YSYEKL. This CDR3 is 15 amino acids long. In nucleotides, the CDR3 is TGCGCCAGCAGCCAAGGCGGCGGCCTCAATCAGCCCCAGCATTTT. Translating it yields CASSQGGGLNQPQHF.

As DNA, the CDR3 is TGCAGTGCTCTTAATTCCTACGAGCAGTACTTC. Its protein is CSALNSYEQYF. The V gene is TRBV20-1, the J gene TRBJ2-7; D is undetermined. This CDR3 has 11 amino acids. With 5 bases removed from V and 1 base from J, the gap between germline ends came to 6 bases. Per germline, CDR1 DFQATT and CDR2 SNEGSKA (reference sequence).